This T cell receptor beta chain originates from a study of T cells in Graves' hyperthyroidism and ophthalmopathy. Study details: Once the initial diagnosis was made, peripheral blood was obtained before any treatment. Study outcomes and limitations: Researchers found most expanded thyroid clonotypes above 0.001 in blood as well.

Regarding this clonotype: Its antigen is as yet unknown.

Researchers amplified the TCR beta CDR3 regions from RNA transcripts. During a first-round RT-PCR of the TCR CDR3, the HTBI primer set was used. TCRdb used MiXCR to reprocess the multiplex PCR reads, holding one entry per CDR3 protein. This table holds about 96,000 distinct CDR3 sequences, about 51% found once. Calling Graves' hyperthyroidism stable meant ophthalmopathy did not progress within 18 months. The source of this sequence is a woman aged 40 to 50 with Graves' hyperthyroidism. Source material: blood.

The DNA for the CDR3 is TGTGCCAGCAGCTTATTCGGGACTAGCGGGGAGCTGTTTTTT. Residues: CASSLFGTSGELFF. The V and J genes are TRBV7-2 and TRBJ2-2, with TRBD2 identical over 8 bases. The V segment lost 2 bases and the J segment 7 bases; nucleotides outside the gene matches: 3. The CDR3 has 14 residues. Germline lookup yields CDR1 SGHTA and CDR2 FQGNSA. Variable domain in full (rest from reference TRBV7-2 and TRBJ2-2): GAGVSQSPSNKVTEKGKDVELRCDPISGHTALYWYRQSLGQGLEFLIYFQGNSAPDKSGLPSDRFSAERTGGSVSTLTIQRTQQEDSAVYLCASSLFGTSGELFFGEGSRLTVL.